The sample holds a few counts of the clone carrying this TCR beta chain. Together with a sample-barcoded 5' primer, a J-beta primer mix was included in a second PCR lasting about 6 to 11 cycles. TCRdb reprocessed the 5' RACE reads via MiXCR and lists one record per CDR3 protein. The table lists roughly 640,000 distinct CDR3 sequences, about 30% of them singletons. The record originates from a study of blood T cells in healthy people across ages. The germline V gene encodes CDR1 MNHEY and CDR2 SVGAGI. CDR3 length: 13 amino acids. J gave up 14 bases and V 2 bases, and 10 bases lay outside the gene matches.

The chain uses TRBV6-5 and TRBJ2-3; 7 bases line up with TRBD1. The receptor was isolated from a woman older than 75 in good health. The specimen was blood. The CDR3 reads CASSYDPSGGRYF. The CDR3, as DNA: TGTGCCAGCAGTTACGACCCCTCAGGGGGTCGGTATTTT.